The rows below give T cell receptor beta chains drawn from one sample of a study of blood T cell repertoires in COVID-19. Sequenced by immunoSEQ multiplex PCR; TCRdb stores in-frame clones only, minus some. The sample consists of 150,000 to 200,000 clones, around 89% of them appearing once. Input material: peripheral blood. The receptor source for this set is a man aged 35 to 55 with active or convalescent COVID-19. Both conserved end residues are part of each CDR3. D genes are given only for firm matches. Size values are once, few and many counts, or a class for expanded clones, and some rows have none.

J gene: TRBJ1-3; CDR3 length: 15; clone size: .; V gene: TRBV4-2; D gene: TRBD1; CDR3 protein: CASSQDRGPGNTIYF; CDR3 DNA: TGTGCCAGCAGCCAAGACAGGGGGCCTGGAAACACCATATATTTT
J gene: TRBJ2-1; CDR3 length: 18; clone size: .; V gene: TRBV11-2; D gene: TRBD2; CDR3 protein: CASSLISRLAGSYNEQFF; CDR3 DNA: TGTGCCAGCAGCTTAATCTCCCGGCTAGCGGGATCCTACAATGAGCAGTTCTTC
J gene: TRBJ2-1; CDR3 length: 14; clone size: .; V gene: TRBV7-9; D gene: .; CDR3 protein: CASSYLSGDYEQFF; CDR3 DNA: TGTGCCAGCAGCTATTTGTCGGGAGATTATGAGCAGTTCTTC
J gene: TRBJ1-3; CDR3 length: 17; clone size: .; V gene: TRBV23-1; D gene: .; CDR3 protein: CASSLYRRESSGNTIYF; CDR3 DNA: TGCGCCAGCAGTCTATATCGGAGGGAGAGCTCTGGAAACACCATATATTTT
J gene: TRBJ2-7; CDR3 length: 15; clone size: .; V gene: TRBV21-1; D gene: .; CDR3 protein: CASSKATGSGYEQYF; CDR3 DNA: TGTGCCAGCAGCAAAGCGACGGGATCAGGCTACGAGCAGTACTTC
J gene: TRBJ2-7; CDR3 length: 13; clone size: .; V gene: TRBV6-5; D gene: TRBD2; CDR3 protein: CASSYAGGLQQYF; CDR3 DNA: TGTGCCAGCAGTTACGCGGGGGGACTACAGCAGTACTTC
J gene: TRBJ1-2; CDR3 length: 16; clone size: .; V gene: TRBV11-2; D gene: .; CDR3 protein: CASSSEGWGLSYGYTF; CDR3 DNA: TGTGCCAGCAGCTCAGAGGGTTGGGGGCTTAGCTATGGCTACACCTTC
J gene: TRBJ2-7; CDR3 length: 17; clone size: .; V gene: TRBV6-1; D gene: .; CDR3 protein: CASSGKTDGSLTYEQYF; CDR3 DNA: TGTGCCAGCAGTGGAAAAACCGACGGTAGCTTAACCTACGAGCAGTACTTC
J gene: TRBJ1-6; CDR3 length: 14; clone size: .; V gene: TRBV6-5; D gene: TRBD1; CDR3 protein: CATREDRGHSPLHF; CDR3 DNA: TGTGCCACCCGAGAGGACAGGGGGCATTCACCCCTCCACTTT
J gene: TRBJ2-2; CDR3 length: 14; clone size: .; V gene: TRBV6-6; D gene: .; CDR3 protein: CASTRPWVAGELFF; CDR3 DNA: TGTGCCAGCACTAGACCATGGGTAGCCGGGGAGCTGTTTTTT
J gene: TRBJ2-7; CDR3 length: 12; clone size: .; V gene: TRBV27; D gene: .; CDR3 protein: CASSSQTGRQYF; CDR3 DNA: TGTGCCAGCAGCTCCCAAACAGGGCGGCAGTACTTC
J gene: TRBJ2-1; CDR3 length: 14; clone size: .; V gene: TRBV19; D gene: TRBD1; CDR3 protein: CASSADRAGNEQFF; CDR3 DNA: TGTGCCAGTAGTGCGGACAGGGCTGGCAATGAGCAGTTCTTC
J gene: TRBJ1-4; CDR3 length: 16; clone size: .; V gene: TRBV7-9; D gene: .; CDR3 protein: CASSLSTPTTNEKLFF; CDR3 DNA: TGTGCCAGCAGCTTATCGACACCTACAACTAATGAAAAACTGTTTTTT
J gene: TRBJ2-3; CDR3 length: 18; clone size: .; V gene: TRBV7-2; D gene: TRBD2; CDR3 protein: CASSLGAGVVSRTDTQYF; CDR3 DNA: TGTGCCAGCAGCTTAGGTGCGGGAGTGGTTTCCCGCACAGATACGCAGTATTTT
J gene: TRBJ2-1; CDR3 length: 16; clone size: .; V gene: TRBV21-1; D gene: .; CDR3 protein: CASSPGLPYSYNEQFF; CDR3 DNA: TGTGCCAGCAGCCCAGGCTTGCCGTACTCCTACAATGAGCAGTTCTTC
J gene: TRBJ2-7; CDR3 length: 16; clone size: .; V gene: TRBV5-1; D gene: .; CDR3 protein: CASSLAWGDVKYEQYF; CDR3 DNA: TGCGCCAGCAGCTTGGCCTGGGGGGACGTAAAGTACGAGCAGTACTTC
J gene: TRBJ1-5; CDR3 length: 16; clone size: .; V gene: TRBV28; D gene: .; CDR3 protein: CASSFIVNLSNQPQHF; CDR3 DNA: TGTGCCAGCAGTTTCATAGTAAACCTCAGCAATCAGCCCCAGCATTTT
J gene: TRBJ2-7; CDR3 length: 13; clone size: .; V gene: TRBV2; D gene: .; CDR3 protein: CASSESGRNEQYF; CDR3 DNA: TGTGCCAGCAGTGAATCAGGGCGGAACGAGCAGTACTTC
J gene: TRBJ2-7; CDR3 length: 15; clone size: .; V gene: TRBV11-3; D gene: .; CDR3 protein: CASSLIMGQSYEQYF; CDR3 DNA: TGTGCCAGCAGCTTAATTATGGGGCAGTCCTACGAGCAGTACTTC
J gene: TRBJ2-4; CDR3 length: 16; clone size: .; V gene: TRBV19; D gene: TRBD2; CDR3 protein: CASSIGAGIVKNIQYF; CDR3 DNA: TGTGCCAGTAGCATAGGAGCGGGAATTGTCAAAAACATTCAGTACTTC
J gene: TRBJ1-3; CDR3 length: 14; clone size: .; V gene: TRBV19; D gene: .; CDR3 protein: CASSIVLSGNTIYF; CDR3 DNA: TGTGCCAGTAGTATAGTCCTCTCTGGAAACACCATATATTTT
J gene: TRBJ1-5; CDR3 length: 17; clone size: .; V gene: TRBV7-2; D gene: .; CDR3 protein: CASSPPSGTYNNQPQHF; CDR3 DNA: TGTGCCAGCAGCCCCCCATCGGGGACATACAACAATCAGCCCCAGCATTTT
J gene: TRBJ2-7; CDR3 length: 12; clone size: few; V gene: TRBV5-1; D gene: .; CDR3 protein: CASSSTDYEQYF; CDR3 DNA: TGCGCCAGCAGCTCGACAGACTACGAGCAGTACTTC
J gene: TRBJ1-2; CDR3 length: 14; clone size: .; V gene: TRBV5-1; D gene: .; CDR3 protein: CASSLEAGNGGYTF; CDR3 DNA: TGCGCCAGCAGCTTGGAGGCGGGGAACGGCGGCTACACCTTC